The entry below describes one TCR beta chain. Generated by immunoSEQ multiplex PCR, the TCRdb table keeps only in-frame clones and is missing some. The sample carries about 250,000 clones, about 85% recorded once. The germline V and J ends were trimmed by 2 bases and 5 bases, with 7 bases remaining between them. Germline V CDR1 and CDR2: SEHNR, FQNEAQ (reference sequence). The CDR3 contains 13 residues. This sample stems from a study of blood T cell repertoires in COVID-19. Turning to the study itself: T cells, B-cell-depleted T cells, or PBMCs provided the cDNA or gDNA that served as material.

Seattle patients were enrolled while actively infected and followed longitudinally. Material for sequencing was peripheral blood. This sequence originates from a human donor with COVID-19, enrolled during active disease. The donor label of this sample is uncertain. This chain links TRBV7-9 with TRBJ2-1; D uncertain. CDR3 protein: CASSLFRDNEQFF. The CDR3 DNA is TGTGCCAGCAGCTTATTCCGAGACAATGAGCAGTTCTTC.